The clone carrying this T cell receptor beta chain is medium-sized (0.01 to 0.1%). This sample is drawn from a study of blood T cells in healthy people across ages. CDR1 and CDR2 from the germline V gene are MNHEY and SMNVEV (reference sequence). The V and J ends lost 5 bases and 3 bases respectively, with 17 bases between them. The CDR3 runs 16 residues. The study recruited healthy Caucasian donors from Russia who were aged roughly 6 to 100. Primers used in a second PCR of roughly 6 to 11 cycles were a sample-barcoded 5' primer and a J-beta primer mix. TCRdb reprocessed the 5' RACE reads via MiXCR and lists one record per CDR3 protein. This sample has 700,000 to 800,000 distinct CDR3 sequences, with approximately 39% found just once.

The receptor comes from a woman aged 60-75 years in good health. The V call is TRBV27, the J call TRBJ2-1, with D perhaps matching TRBD2 (7 bases). Sequencing was done on a sample of blood. CDR3 nucleotide sequence: TGTGCCAGCAGTCCCGACCAAGGGGGGGGCTACAATGAGCAGTTCTTC. Amino acids: CASSPDQGGGYNEQFF.